A selection of T cell receptor beta chains follows, all from one sample in a study of T cell responses to AZD1222 COVID-19 vaccine. The table came from immunoSEQ multiplex PCR; TCRdb's copy has only in-frame clones and leaves some out. Of about 180,000 clones in the sample, 92% were seen once. This specimen consisted of peripheral blood, obtained 28 days after the second AZD1222 dose. Every receptor here comes from an adult who received the AZD1222 COVID-19 vaccine. CDR3s leave out the opening cysteine and the closing phenylalanine or tryptophan. A D gene is named only where the DNA matches it firmly.

d_call	v_call	j_call	cdr3_aa
NA	TRBV5-6	TRBJ2-7	ASSREVYEQY
NA	TRBV3-1/TRBV3-2	TRBJ1-1	ASSLQGKAEAF
TRBD1	TRBV6-5	TRBJ1-1	ASSSTGQQFTEAF
NA	TRBV4-2	TRBJ1-3	ASSQEWGTGNTIY
NA	TRBV2	TRBJ2-2	ASSEGRDTGELF
NA	TRBV28	TRBJ1-6	ASRRSGVHNSPLH
TRBD2	TRBV5-4	TRBJ2-7	ASSALAGYEQY
TRBD2	TRBV3-1/TRBV3-2	TRBJ2-3	ASSQDGERGGTDTQY
TRBD1	TRBV11-2	TRBJ1-5	ASAETGPNQPQH
NA	TRBV11-2	TRBJ1-1	ASSSLLDTEAF
TRBD1	TRBV28	TRBJ1-2	ASRIPPRDRGNYGYT
TRBD2	TRBV7-3	TRBJ2-1	ASSTGLATNNEQF
TRBD2	TRBV4-3	TRBJ2-3	ASSPMGLAGGPTDTQY
TRBD1	TRBV18	TRBJ1-5	ASSLDRDNQPQH
NA	TRBV7-2	TRBJ2-6	ASSLGGGAGANVLT
NA	TRBV2	TRBJ1-1	ASSGQIDSMNTEAF
TRBD1	TRBV27	TRBJ1-4	ASSLYRAQGVSTNEKLF
NA	TRBV3-1/TRBV3-2	TRBJ2-7	ASSPRGSGLREQY
NA	TRBV7-9	TRBJ1-2	ASSPSFPRGYGYT
TRBD1	TRBV20-1	TRBJ2-3	SASRQGADTQY
NA	TRBV28	TRBJ1-6	ASREGGSKNSPLH
NA	TRBV19	TRBJ1-5	ATTDSTDQPQH
TRBD1	TRBV16	TRBJ2-3	ASSHQGQGAYTQY
NA	TRBV9	TRBJ1-2	ASSPPGLWYGYT
TRBD2	TRBV7-9	TRBJ2-7	ASSLRENYEQY
NA	TRBV30	TRBJ1-5	AWSVRAGRQPQH
NA	TRBV7-3	TRBJ1-6	ASSSRVGLEGSSPLH